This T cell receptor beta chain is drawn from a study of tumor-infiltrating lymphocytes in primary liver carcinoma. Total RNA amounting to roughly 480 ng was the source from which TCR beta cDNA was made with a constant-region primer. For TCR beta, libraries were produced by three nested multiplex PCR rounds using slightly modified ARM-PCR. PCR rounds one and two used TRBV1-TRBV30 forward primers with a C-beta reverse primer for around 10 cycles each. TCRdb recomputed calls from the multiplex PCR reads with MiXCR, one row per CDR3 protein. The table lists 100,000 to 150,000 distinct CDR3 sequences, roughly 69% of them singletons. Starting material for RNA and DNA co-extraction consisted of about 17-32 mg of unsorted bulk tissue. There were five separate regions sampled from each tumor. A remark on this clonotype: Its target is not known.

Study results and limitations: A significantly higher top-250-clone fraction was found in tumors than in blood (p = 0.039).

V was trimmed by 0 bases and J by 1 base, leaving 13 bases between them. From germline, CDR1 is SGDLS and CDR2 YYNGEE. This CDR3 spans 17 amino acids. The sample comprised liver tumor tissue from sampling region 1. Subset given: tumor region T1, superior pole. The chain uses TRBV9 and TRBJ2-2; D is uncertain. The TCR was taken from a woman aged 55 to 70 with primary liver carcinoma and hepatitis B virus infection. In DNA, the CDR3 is TGTGCCAGCAGCGTAGGATGGTCGGTCTGGAACACCGGGGAGCTGTTTTTT. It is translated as CASSVGWSVWNTGELFF.